The 18 T cell receptor beta chains in this list originate from one sample, sequenced in a study of OX40 agonist ivuxolimab in advanced cancers. The data were produced by immunoSEQ multiplex PCR, yet TCRdb's version contains in-frame clones alone and is incomplete. The sample gives over 85,000 clones, roughly 90% of which show up once; about 0.31% is in the top ten. The sample in question was CD4+ or CD8+ T cells sorted from blood, obtained in a trial of the OX40 agonist ivuxolimab. These TCRs come from an adult with an advanced solid tumor such as melanoma, head and neck, liver or kidney cancer.

CDR3 in amino acids: CAWSGQGNQPQHF. DNA of the CDR3: TGTGCCTGGAGTGGACAGGGGAATCAGCCCCAGCATTTT. The chain joins TRBV30 to TRBJ1-5, with 8 bases aligning to TRBD1. CDR1 and CDR2 from the germline V gene are GTSNPN and SVGIG (reference sequence). The CDR3 runs to 13 residues. V gave up 1 base and J gave up 4 bases; unmatched junction bases: 0.

The genes are TRBV19 and TRBJ2-1; TRBD2 matches at 11 bases. The CDR3 contains 15 residues. The germline V gene has CDR1 LNHDA and CDR2 SQIVND (reference sequence). V lost 5 bases to trimming and J lost 8 bases; unmatched junction nucleotides: 8. The CDR3 DNA follows: TGTGCCAGTAGTGTTAGCGGGAGGGCGTTAGATGAGCAGTTCTTC. Protein product: CASSVSGRALDEQFF.

The gene calls are TRBV28 and TRBJ2-7, with D possibly TRBD2 on 5 matching bases. Trimming cost V 3 bases and J 2 bases, with 11 bases left between them. The V gene's germline CDR1 is MDHEN and CDR2 SYDVKM. There are 14 residues in the CDR3. This CDR3 reads CASSFGGRTYEQYF. The DNA for the CDR3 is TGTGCCAGCAGTTTTGGAGGAAGAACCTACGAGCAGTACTTC.

The V gene is TRBV7-2, the J gene TRBJ2-5, with TRBD2 identical over 9 bases. The CDR3 is 17 residues long. CDR1 is SGHTA and CDR2 is FQGNSA in the germline V gene. V gave up 1 base and J gave up 5 bases; unmatched junction bases: 11. The CDR3 sequence: CASSLVGLAGSQETQYF. The CDR3 coding sequence is TGTGCCAGCAGCTTAGTGGGGCTAGCGGGATCCCAGGAGACCCAGTACTTC.

In its sample, this clone was seen a few times. The chain joins TRBV27 to TRBJ2-1, with 10 bases matching TRBD2. The CDR3 is 15 amino acids. J was trimmed by 3 bases and V by 5 bases; bases with no gene match: 4. Per germline, CDR1 MNHEY and CDR2 SMNVEV (reference sequence). The CDR3 reads CASSKRTSGYNEQFF. CDR3 DNA sequence: TGTGCCAGCAGTAAACGGACTAGCGGCTACAATGAGCAGTTCTTC.

V is TRBV19 and J is TRBJ1-5; 7 bases are shared with TRBD1. Per germline, CDR1 LNHDA and CDR2 SQIVND (reference sequence). CDR3 length equals 14 residues. Trimming removed 6 bases from V and 7 bases from J; junction bases left unmatched: 9. CDR3 nucleotides: TGTGCCAGTAGCATTGGACAGGTAGGACAGCCCCAGCATTTT. As protein: CASSIGQVGQPQHF.

This clone was counted a single time. The chain couples TRBV27 to TRBJ2-1; a possible D gene is TRBD1 (5 bases). Germline V gene data show CDR1 as MNHEY and CDR2 as SMNVEV (reference sequence). The CDR3 has 14 amino acids. The V gene lost 5 bases and the J gene lost 4 bases, with 12 bases spanning the gap. CDR3 residues: CASSRQLTYNEQFF. DNA for the CDR3: TGTGCCAGCAGTAGACAGTTAACGTACAATGAGCAGTTCTTC.

The V gene is TRBV7-6, the J gene TRBJ2-2; 10 nucleotides align to TRBD2. Germline lookup yields CDR1 SGHVS and CDR2 FNYEAQ. V lost 5 bases, J lost 4 bases, and 4 bases stayed unmatched. The CDR3 sequence is 15 residues long. The CDR3 nucleotides read TGTGCCAGCAGCATAAGCGGGAGGGGCACCGGGGAGCTGTTTTTT. Translation gives CASSISGRGTGELFF.

Only a few counts were recorded for this clone. The V gene is TRBV14, the J gene TRBJ1-1; 7 bases map to TRBD1. The CDR3 contains 15 residues. V lost 4 bases, J lost 1 base, and 6 bases stayed unmatched. Germline CDR1 SGHDN, CDR2 FVKESK. This CDR3 is CASSRRDRANTEAFF. For the CDR3, the DNA is TGTGCCAGCAGCCGGCGTGACAGGGCGAACACTGAAGCTTTCTTT.

The chain recombines TRBV7-6 with TRBJ2-1; 15 nucleotides agree with TRBD2. Germline CDR1 SGHVS, CDR2 FNYEAQ. CDR3 size: 17 residues. V trimming: 5 bases; J trimming: 7 bases; junction bases outside the gene matches: 9. CDR3 in DNA: TGTGCCAGCAGCCCGACGGGACTAGCGGGAGGTGGGAATGAGCAGTTCTTC. The encoded protein is CASSPTGLAGGGNEQFF.

V is TRBV19 and J is TRBJ2-7; 8 bases are shared with TRBD1. This CDR3 has 15 amino acids. V dropped 6 bases and J dropped 2; count of bases not matched to a gene: 9. Germline V CDR1 and CDR2: LNHDA, SQIVND (reference sequence). CDR3 amino acids: CASRTGTGLTYEQYF. CDR3 nucleotides: TGTGCCAGTAGGACCGGGACAGGACTTACCTACGAGCAGTACTTC.

CDR3 DNA sequence: TGTGCCGGACAGCGGGACAGGGTTTACTCCGGGGAGCTGTTTTTT. As protein: CAGQRDRVYSGELFF. The J gene is TRBJ2-2, the V gene TRBV2, with 9 bases identical to TRBD1. V shed 11 bases, J shed 6 bases, and the junction held 13 bases outside the gene matches. The CDR3 consists of 15 residues. Germline V gene sequence: CDR1 SNHLY, CDR2 FYNNEI.

The V gene is TRBV10-1, the J gene TRBJ2-7; 9 nucleotides match TRBD1. Germline CDR1 and CDR2: WNHNN and SYGVQD (reference sequence). V lost 9 bases and J lost 4; bases outside the gene matches: 13. The CDR3 has 15 amino acids. In DNA form, the CDR3 reads TGCGCCAGGACTTCCCGGGACAGGGTTTCTTACGAGCAGTACTTC. Encoded protein: CARTSRDRVSYEQYF.

The chain combines TRBV28 with TRBJ2-5; tentatively, D is TRBD1 (6 bases). From germline, CDR1 is MDHEN and CDR2 SYDVKM. V gave up 7 bases and J gave up 2 bases, with 11 bases separating them. This CDR3 contains 13 residues. The CDR3 nucleotides read TGTGCCAGCAACAGGGACCTTCAAGAGACCCAGTACTTC. Translated: CASNRDLQETQYF.

The chain combines TRBV7-3 with TRBJ1-1; no clear D gene. Trimming took 2 bases from V and 2 from J, leaving 12 bases between them. Germline values: CDR1 SGHTA, CDR2 FQGTGA. The CDR3 is made up of 15 amino acids. The CDR3: CASSLGPGLNTEAFF. CDR3 DNA: TGTGCCAGCAGCTTAGGTCCGGGCCTAAACACTGAAGCTTTCTTT.

V and J are TRBV19 and TRBJ2-3; D is uncertain. From germline, CDR1 is LNHDA and CDR2 SQIVND (reference sequence). This CDR3 comprises 15 residues. V gave up 2 bases and J gave up 2 bases, with 11 bases separating them. In DNA, the CDR3 is TGTGCCAGTAGTATATCAGTTAGGGCCACAGATACGCAGTATTTT. Its translation: CASSISVRATDTQYF. Together with reference TRBV19 and TRBJ2-3, the CDR3 gives the full variable domain: DGGITQSPKYLFRKEGQNVTLSCEQNLNHDAMYWYRQDPGQGLRLIYYSQIVNDFQKGDIAEGYSVSREKKESFPLTVTSAQKNPTAFYLCASSISVRATDTQYFGPGTRLTVL.

This clone was counted a few times. This chain links TRBV7-3 with TRBJ2-1; TRBD2 is a possible D gene (6 bases). This CDR3 has 17 amino acids. The germline V gene has CDR1 SGHTA and CDR2 FQGTGA. Trimming removed 1 base at V and 5 bases at J, with 18 bases between. The CDR3 nucleotides are TGTGCCAGCAGCTTAAGAGTGCTTGAGGGAGGCAACAATGAGCAGTTCTTC. It encodes CASSLRVLEGGNNEQFF.

J is TRBJ2-7 and V is TRBV11-2; D is uncertain. Germline V gives CDR1 SGHAT, CDR2 FQNNGV. The CDR3 covers 15 residues. Trimming left V 1 base short and J 1 base short, with 11 bases between. CDR3 sequence (DNA): TGTGCCAGCAGCTTAGGGCCAGGCCAATCCTACGAGCAGTACTTC. It specifies CASSLGPGQSYEQYF.